This T cell receptor (beta chain) is drawn from a study of blood T cell repertoires in COVID-19. For the study at large: Sites in the United States, Italy and Spain provided acute and convalescent COVID-19 samples.

As handled by the study authors: Reference gene primer amplification gave nucleated cell count estimates. Sequencing used immunoSEQ multiplex PCR; TCRdb keeps in-frame clones, though not all of them. V and J calls and clone size are those listed in that table; D and trimming were worked out from the DNA. This table has more than 95,000 clones, about 87% appearing once. CDR1 and CDR2 from the germline V gene are KGHDR and SFDVKD. This CDR3 has 16 amino acids. The trim removed 6 bases at V and 3 bases at J, leaving 9 bases unmatched. The chain links TRBV24-1 to TRBJ1-1; TRBD1 agrees at 10 bases. Sequencing was carried out using peripheral blood. The receptor was derived from a man aged 50 to 59 with acute or convalescent COVID-19. The CDR3 spells CATSPGQGIRDTEAFF. The CDR3 region has the DNA TGTGCCACCAGTCCGGGACAGGGGATTCGAGACACTGAAGCTTTCTTT.